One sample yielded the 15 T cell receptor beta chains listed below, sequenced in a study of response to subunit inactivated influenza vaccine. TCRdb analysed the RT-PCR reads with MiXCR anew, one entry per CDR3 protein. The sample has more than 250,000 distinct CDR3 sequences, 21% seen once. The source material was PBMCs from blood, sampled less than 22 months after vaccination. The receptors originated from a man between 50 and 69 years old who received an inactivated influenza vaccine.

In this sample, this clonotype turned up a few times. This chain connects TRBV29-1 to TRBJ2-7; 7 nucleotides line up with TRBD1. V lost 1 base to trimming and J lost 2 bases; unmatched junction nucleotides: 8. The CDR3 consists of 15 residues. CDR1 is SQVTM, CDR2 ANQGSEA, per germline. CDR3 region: CSVEVGQGVPYEQYF. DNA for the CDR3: TGCAGCGTTGAAGTTGGGCAGGGGGTCCCCTACGAGCAGTACTTC.

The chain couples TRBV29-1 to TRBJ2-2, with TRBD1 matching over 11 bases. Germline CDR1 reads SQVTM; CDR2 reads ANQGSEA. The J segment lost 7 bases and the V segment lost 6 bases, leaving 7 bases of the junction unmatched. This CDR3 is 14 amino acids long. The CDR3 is CSVSRDRGIGELFF. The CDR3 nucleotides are TGCAGCGTCAGCCGGGACAGGGGGATCGGGGAGCTGTTTTTT.

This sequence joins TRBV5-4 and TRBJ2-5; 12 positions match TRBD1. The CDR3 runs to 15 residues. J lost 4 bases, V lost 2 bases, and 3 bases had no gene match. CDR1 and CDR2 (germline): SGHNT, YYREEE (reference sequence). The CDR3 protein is CASSFGTGGTETQYF. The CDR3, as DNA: TGTGCCAGCAGCTTCGGGACAGGGGGCACAGAGACCCAGTACTTC. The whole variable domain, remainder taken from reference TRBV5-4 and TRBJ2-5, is ETGVTQSPTHLIKTRGQQVTLRCSSQSGHNTVSWYQQALGQGPQFIFQYYREEENGRGNFPPRFSGLQFPNYSSELNVNALELDDSALYLCASSFGTGGTETQYFGPGTRLLVL.

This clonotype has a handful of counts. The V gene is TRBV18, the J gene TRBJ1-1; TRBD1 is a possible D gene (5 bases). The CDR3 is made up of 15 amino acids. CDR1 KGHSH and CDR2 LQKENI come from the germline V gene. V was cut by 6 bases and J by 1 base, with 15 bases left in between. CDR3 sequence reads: CASSTREQGNTEAFF. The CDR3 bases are TGTGCCAGCTCCACTAGGGAGCAGGGGAACACTGAAGCTTTCTTT.

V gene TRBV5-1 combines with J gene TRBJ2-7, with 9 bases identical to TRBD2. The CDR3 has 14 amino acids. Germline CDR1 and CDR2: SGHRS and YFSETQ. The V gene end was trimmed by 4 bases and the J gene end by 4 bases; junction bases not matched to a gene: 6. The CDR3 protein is CASSAVAGAYEQYF. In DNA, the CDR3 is TGCGCCAGCAGCGCAGTAGCGGGAGCGTACGAGCAGTACTTC.

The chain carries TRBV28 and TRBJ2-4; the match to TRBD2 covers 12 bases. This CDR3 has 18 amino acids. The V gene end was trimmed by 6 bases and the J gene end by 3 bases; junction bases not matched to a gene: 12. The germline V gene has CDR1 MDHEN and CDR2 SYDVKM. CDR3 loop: CASRRLAGDFYVKNIQYF. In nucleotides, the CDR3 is TGTGCCAGCAGGCGACTAGCGGGAGACTTTTACGTCAAAAACATTCAGTACTTC. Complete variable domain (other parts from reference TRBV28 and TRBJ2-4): DVKVTQSSRYLVKRTGEKVFLECVQDMDHENMFWYRQDPGLGLRLIYFSYDVKMKEKGDIPEGYSVSREKKERFSLILESASTNQTSMYLCASRRLAGDFYVKNIQYFGAGTRLSVL.

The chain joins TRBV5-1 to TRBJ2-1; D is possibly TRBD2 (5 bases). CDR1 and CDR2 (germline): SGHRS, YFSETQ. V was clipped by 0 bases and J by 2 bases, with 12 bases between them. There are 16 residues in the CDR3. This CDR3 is CASSLEVASPYNEQFF. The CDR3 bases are TGCGCCAGCAGCTTGGAGGTAGCGAGCCCCTACAATGAGCAGTTCTTC. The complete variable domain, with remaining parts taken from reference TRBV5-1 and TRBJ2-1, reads KAGVTQTPRYLIKTRGQQVTLSCSPISGHRSVSWYQQTPGQGLQFLFEYFSETQRNKGNFPGRFSGRQFSNSRSEMNVSTLELGDSALYLCASSLEVASPYNEQFFGPGTRLTVL.

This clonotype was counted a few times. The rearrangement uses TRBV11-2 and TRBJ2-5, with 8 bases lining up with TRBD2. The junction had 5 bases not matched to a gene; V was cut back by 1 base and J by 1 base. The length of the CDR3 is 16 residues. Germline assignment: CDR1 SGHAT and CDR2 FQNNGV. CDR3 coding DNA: TGTGCCAGCAGCTTAGGTGGGGCGGGAGGCCAAGAGACCCAGTACTTC. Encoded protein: CASSLGGAGGQETQYF.

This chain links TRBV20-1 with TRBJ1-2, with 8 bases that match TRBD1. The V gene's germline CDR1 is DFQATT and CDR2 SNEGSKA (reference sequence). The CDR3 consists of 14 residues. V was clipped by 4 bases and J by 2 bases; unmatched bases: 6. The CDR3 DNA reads TGCAGTGCTACCCGACAGGGGACCAACTATGGCTACACCTTC. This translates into CSATRQGTNYGYTF.

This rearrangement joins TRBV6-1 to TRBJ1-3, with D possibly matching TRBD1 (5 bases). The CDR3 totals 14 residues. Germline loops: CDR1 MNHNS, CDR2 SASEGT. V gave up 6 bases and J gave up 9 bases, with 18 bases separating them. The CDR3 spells CASSSQQDRGTIYF. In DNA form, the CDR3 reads TGTGCCAGCAGCTCCCAACAGGATCGGGGCACCATATATTTT.

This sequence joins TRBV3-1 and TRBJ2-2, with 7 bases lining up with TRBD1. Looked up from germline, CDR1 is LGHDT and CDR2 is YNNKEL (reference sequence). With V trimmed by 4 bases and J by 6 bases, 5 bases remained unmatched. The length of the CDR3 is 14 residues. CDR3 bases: TGTGCCAGCAGCCGGAACAGGGGCGCCGGGGAGCTGTTTTTT. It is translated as CASSRNRGAGELFF. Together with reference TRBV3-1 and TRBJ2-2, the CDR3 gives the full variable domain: DTAVSQTPKYLVTQMGNDKSIKCEQNLGHDTMYWYKQDSKKFLKIMFSYNNKELIINETVPNRFSPKSPDKAHLNLHINSLELGDSAVYFCASSRNRGAGELFFGEGSRLTVL.

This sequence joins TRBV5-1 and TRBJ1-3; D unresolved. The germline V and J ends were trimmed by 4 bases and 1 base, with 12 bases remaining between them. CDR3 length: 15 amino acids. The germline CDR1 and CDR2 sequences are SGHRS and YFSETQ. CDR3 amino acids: CASSMPRESGNTIYF. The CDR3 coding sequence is TGCGCCAGCAGCATGCCAAGGGAGTCTGGAAACACCATATATTTT. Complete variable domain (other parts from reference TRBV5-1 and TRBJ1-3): KAGVTQTPRYLIKTRGQQVTLSCSPISGHRSVSWYQQTPGQGLQFLFEYFSETQRNKGNFPGRFSGRQFSNSRSEMNVSTLELGDSALYLCASSMPRESGNTIYFGEGSWLTVV.

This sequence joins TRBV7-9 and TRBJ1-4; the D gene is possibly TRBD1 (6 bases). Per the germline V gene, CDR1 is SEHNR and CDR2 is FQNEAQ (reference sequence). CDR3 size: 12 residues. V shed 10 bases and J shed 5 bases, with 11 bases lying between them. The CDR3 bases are TGTGCCACCAATAGGGGGAATGAAAAACTGTTTTTT. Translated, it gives CATNRGNEKLFF.

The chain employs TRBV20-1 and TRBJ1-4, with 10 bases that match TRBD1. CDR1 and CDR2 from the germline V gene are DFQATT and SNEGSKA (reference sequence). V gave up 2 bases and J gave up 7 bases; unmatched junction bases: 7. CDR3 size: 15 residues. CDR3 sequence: CSARRQGARIEKLFF. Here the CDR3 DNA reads TGCAGTGCTAGACGACAGGGGGCGCGGATTGAAAAACTGTTTTTT.

Written as DNA, the CDR3 is TGTGCCAGCAGTCCGACTAGCGGAGCTAACAATGAGCAGTTCTTC. It is translated as CASSPTSGANNEQFF. V usage is TRBV12-3 or TRBV12-4 and J usage is TRBJ2-1; 9 bases agree with TRBD2. This CDR3 has 15 residues. V shed 5 bases, J shed 5 bases, and the junction held 7 bases outside the gene matches.